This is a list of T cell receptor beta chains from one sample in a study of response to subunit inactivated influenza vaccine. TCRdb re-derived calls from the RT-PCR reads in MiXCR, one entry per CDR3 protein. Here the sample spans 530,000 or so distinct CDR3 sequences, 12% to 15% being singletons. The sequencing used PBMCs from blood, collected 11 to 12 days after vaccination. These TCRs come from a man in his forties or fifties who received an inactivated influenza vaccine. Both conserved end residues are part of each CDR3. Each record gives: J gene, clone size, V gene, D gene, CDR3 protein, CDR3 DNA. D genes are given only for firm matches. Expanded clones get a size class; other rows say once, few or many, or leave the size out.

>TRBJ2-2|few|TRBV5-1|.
CASSFSTKPGELFF
TGCGCCAGCAGCTTCAGTACTAAACCCGGGGAGCTGTTTTTT
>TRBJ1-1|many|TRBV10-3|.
CAIRSTNWEAFF
TGTGCCATCAGGTCGACAAACTGGGAAGCTTTCTTT
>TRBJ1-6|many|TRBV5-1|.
CASSTDSNNSPLHF
TGCGCCAGCAGCACGGACAGCAACAATTCACCCCTCCACTTT
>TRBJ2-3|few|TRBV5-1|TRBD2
CASSPGSSGRNTDTQYF
TGCGCCAGCAGCCCTGGTTCTAGCGGGAGAAACACAGATACGCAGTATTTT
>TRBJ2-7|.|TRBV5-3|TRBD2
CARRLIRTSGIYEQYF
TGTGCCAGAAGACTCATTAGGACTAGCGGGATCTACGAGCAGTACTTC
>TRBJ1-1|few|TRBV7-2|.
CASSLPRRDTEAFF
TGTGCCAGCAGCTTGCCCCGGAGGGACACTGAAGCTTTCTTT
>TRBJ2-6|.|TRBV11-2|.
CASRKGGRRTGANVLTF
TGTGCCAGCAGGAAGGGGGGAAGGAGGACTGGGGCCAACGTCCTGACTTTC
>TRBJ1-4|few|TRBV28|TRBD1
CASSFGRGREKLFF
TGTGCCAGCAGTTTTGGGAGGGGGCGAGAAAAACTGTTTTTT
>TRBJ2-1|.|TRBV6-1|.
CASNTFRGTAHNEQFF
TGTGCCAGCAATACCTTCCGCGGGACAGCTCACAATGAGCAGTTCTTC
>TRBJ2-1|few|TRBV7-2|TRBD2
CASSSSGMFNEQFF
TGTGCCAGCAGCTCTAGCGGGATGTTTAATGAGCAGTTCTTC
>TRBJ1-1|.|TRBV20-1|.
CSAPEGLNTEAFF
TGCAGTGCCCCGGAGGGACTGAACACTGAAGCTTTCTTT
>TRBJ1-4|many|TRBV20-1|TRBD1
CSASTGDVNEKLFF
TGCAGTGCATCGACAGGGGACGTTAATGAAAAACTGTTTTTT
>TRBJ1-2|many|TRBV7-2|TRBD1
CASSPDRSNYGYTF
TGTGCCAGCAGCCCGGACAGGTCGAACTATGGCTACACCTTC
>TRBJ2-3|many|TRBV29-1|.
CSVEEGTDTQYF
TGCAGCGTTGAGGAGGGCACAGATACGCAGTATTTT
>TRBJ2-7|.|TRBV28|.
CASSRTDLEQYF
TGTGCCAGCAGTCGTACTGACTTGGAGCAGTACTTC
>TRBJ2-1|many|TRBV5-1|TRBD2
CASSYGTSGDEQFF
TGCGCCAGCAGCTACGGGACTAGCGGGGATGAGCAGTTCTTC
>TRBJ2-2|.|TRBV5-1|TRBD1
CASSWRDREESGELFF
TGCGCCAGCAGCTGGAGGGACAGGGAAGAAAGTGGGGAGCTGTTTTTT
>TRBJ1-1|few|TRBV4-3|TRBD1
CASSQRGAGTGDEAFF
TGCGCCAGCAGCCAGAGGGGAGCCGGGACAGGAGATGAAGCTTTCTTT
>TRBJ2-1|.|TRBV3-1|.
CASSQMTETYNEQFF
TGTGCCAGCAGCCAAATGACAGAAACCTACAATGAGCAGTTCTTC
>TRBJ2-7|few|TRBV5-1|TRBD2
CASSYASGITYEQYF
TGCGCCAGCAGCTATGCTAGCGGGATAACCTACGAGCAGTACTTC
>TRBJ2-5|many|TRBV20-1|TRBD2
CSANLGGGVETQYF
TGCAGTGCTAATCTTGGCGGGGGAGTGGAGACCCAGTACTTC
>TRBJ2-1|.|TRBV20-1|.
CSQLEGTERNEQFF
TGCAGCCAGCTAGAGGGGACGGAGCGCAATGAGCAGTTCTTC
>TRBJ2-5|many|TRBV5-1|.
CASSRAFQETQYF
TGCGCCAGCAGCCGGGCCTTTCAAGAGACCCAGTACTTC
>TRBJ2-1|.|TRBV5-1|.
CASSLGLGISSYNEQFF
TGCGCCAGCAGCTTGGGGCTTGGGATCAGCTCCTACAATGAGCAGTTCTTC
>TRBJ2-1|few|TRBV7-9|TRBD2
CASSDRLAGGESNEQFF
TGTGCCAGCAGCGACCGACTAGCGGGGGGAGAGAGCAATGAGCAGTTCTTC
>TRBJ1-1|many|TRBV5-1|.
CASRRQVMNTEAFF
TGCGCCAGCAGACGGCAGGTCATGAACACTGAAGCTTTCTTT
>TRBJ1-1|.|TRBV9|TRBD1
CASSPGGGTNTEAFF
TGTGCCAGCAGCCCAGGGGGGGGGACGAACACTGAAGCTTTCTTT
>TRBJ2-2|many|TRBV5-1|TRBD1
CASSPWDRGPGELFF
TGCGCCAGCAGCCCCTGGGACAGGGGTCCCGGGGAGCTGTTTTTT
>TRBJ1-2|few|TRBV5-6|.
CASKVGDYYGYTF
TGTGCCAGCAAGGTGGGGGACTACTATGGCTACACCTTC
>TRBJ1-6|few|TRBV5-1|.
CASSPMENSYNSPLHF
TGCGCCAGCAGCCCTATGGAGAACTCCTATAATTCACCCCTCCACTTT
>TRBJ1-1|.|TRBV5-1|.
CASSSEGVRSTEAFF
TGCGCCAGCAGCTCGGAAGGGGTTCGTAGCACTGAAGCTTTCTTT
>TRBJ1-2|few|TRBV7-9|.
CASSLEHGYTF
TGTGCCAGCAGCTTGGAGCATGGCTACACCTTC
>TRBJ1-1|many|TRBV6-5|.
CASSYSTALPGAFF
TGTGCCAGCAGTTACTCTACGGCCCTCCCAGGGGCTTTCTTT
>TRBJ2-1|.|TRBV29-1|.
CSADGGQVYNEQFF
TGCAGCGCCGATGGGGGGCAGGTCTACAATGAGCAGTTCTTC
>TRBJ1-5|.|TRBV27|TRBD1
CASSLSGQVGLDQPQHF
TGTGCCAGCAGTTTATCGGGACAGGTTGGGCTGGATCAGCCCCAGCATTTT
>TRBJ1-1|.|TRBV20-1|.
CSAIPGVYTEAFF
TGCAGTGCTATTCCGGGGGTGTACACTGAAGCTTTCTTT
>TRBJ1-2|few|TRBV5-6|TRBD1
CASSLGTVSNYGYTF
TGTGCCAGCAGCCTGGGGACAGTTAGTAACTATGGCTACACCTTC
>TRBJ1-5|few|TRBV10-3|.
CAISSTKSGDQPQHF
TGTGCCATCAGCTCAACAAAATCAGGGGATCAGCCCCAGCATTTT
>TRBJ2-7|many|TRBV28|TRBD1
CASSWGQGYEQYF
TGTGCCAGCAGTTGGGGACAGGGCTACGAGCAGTACTTC
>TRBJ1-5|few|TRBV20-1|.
CSAEVGGRGQPQHF
TGCAGTGCCGAGGTTGGGGGAAGGGGCCAGCCCCAGCATTTT
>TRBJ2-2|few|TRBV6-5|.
CASRGSGGELFF
TGTGCCAGCAGGGGATCAGGCGGGGAGCTGTTTTTT
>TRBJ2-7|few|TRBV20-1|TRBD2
CSASPLAGGPPQEQYF
TGCAGTGCTAGCCCCCTAGCGGGAGGACCCCCTCAGGAGCAGTACTTC
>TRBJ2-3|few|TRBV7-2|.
CASRQGITDTQYF
TGTGCCAGCAGACAGGGAATCACAGATACGCAGTATTTT
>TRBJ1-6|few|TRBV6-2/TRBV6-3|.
CASSLLGQLNSPLHF
TGTGCCAGCAGTCTTCTCGGGCAGCTTAATTCACCCCTCCACTTT
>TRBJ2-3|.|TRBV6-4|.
CARGRQGRTDTQYF
TGTGCCAGGGGGAGGCAGGGCCGCACAGATACGCAGTATTTT
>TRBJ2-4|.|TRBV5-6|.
CASSYRQDGAKNIQYF
TGTGCCAGCAGTTACCGACAGGACGGGGCCAAAAACATTCAGTACTTC
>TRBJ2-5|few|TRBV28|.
CASSRRFGARGPQTQYF
TGTGCCAGCAGTCGACGTTTTGGGGCTAGAGGTCCCCAGACCCAGTACTTC
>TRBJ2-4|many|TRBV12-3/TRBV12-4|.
CASSLFANIQYF
TGTGCCAGCAGTTTATTCGCTAACATTCAGTACTTC
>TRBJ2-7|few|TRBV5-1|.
CASSQTGPTAGEQYF
TGCGCCAGCAGCCAAACGGGGCCCACGGCGGGCGAGCAGTACTTC
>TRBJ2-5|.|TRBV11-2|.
CASSLLRGYQETQYF
TGTGCCAGCAGCTTGTTAAGGGGCTACCAAGAGACCCAGTACTTC
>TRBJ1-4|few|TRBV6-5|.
CASSYGENEKLFF
TGTGCCAGCAGTTATGGGGAAAATGAAAAACTGTTTTTT
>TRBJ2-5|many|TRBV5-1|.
CASSLWGQISQETQYF
TGCGCCAGCAGCTTGTGGGGACAAATATCCCAAGAGACCCAGTACTTC
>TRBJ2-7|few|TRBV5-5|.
CASSPYDPETYEQYF
TGTGCCAGCAGCCCCTATGACCCTGAAACCTACGAGCAGTACTTC
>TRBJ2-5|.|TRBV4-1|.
CASSHRQGPREIPGEETQYF
TGCGCCAGCAGCCACAGACAGGGTCCGCGGGAGATCCCAGGGGAGGAGACCCAGTACTTC
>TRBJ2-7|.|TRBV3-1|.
CASSQEASFSYEQYF
TGTGCCAGCAGCCAAGAAGCTAGTTTCTCCTACGAGCAGTACTTC
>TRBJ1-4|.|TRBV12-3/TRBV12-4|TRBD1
CASSSRTGPNEKLFF
TGTGCCAGCAGTTCCCGGACAGGCCCTAATGAAAAACTGTTTTTT
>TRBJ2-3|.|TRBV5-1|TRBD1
CASRIQGGSTDTQYF
TGCGCCAGCAGGATACAGGGGGGTAGCACAGATACGCAGTATTTT
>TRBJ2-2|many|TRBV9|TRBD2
CASSVGASGRTNTGELFF
TGTGCCAGCAGCGTAGGTGCTAGCGGGAGGACGAACACCGGGGAGCTGTTTTTT
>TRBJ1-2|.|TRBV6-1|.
CASRWTLGLGYTF
TGTGCCAGCAGGTGGACCCTTGGCCTTGGCTACACCTTC
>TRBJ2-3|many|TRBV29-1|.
CSVDGMAITDTQYF
TGCAGCGTTGACGGAATGGCTATCACAGATACGCAGTATTTT